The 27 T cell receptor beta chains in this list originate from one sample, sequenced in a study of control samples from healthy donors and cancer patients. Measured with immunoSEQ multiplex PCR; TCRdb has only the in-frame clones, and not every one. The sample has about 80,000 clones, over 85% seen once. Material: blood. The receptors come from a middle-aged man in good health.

Here the CDR3 DNA reads TGTGCCAGCAAAGAGCAGGGGCTGGACACCGGGGAGCTGTTTTTT. Residues: CASKEQGLDTGELFF. The rearrangement joins TRBV2 to TRBJ2-2, with D tentatively TRBD1 (6 bases). The CDR3 spans 15 residues. Trimming left V 7 bases short and J 3 bases short, with 15 bases between. Per germline, CDR1 SNHLY and CDR2 FYNNEI.

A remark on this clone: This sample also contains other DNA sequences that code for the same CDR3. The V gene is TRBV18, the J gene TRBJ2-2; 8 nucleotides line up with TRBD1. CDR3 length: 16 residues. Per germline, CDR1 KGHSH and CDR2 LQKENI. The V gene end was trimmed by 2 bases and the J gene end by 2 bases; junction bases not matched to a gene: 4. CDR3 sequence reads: CASSPAGGVNTGELFF. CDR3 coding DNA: TGTGCCAGCTCACCAGCAGGGGGCGTAAACACCGGGGAGCTGTTTTTT.

This CDR3 is CASSPGGTGIFGEQFF. CDR3 nucleotide sequence: TGCGCCAGCAGCCCAGGGGGGACAGGGATATTTGGTGAGCAGTTCTTC. The chain has TRBV5-1 and TRBJ2-1; TRBD1 matches at 9 bases. There are 16 residues in the CDR3. The ends lost 4 bases at V and 9 bases at J; junction bases unmatched: 14. CDR1 is SGHRS and CDR2 is YFSETQ in the germline V gene.

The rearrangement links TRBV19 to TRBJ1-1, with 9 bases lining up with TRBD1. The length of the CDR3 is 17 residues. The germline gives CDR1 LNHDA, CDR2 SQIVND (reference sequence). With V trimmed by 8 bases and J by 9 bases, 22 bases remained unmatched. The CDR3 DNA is TGTGCCAGTTCAACCTGGGACAGGGCGGGATTGTCCGAGAAAGCTTTCTTT. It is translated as CASSTWDRAGLSEKAFF.

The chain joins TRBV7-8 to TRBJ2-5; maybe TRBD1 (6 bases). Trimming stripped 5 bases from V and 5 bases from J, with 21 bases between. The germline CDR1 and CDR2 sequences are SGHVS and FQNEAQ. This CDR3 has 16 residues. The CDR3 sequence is CASSHQNRAGAETQYF. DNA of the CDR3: TGTGCCAGCAGCCATCAGAATCGGGCAGGGGCTGAGACCCAGTACTTC.

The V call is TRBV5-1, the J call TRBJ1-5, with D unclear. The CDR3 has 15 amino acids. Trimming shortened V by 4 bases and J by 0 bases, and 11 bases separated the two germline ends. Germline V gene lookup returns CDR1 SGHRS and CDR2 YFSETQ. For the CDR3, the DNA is TGCGCCAGCAGCCCCGGAGGGTATAGCAATCAGCCCCAGCATTTT. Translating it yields CASSPGGYSNQPQHF. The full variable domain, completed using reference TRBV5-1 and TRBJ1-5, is KAGVTQTPRYLIKTRGQQVTLSCSPISGHRSVSWYQQTPGQGLQFLFEYFSETQRNKGNFPGRFSGRQFSNSRSEMNVSTLELGDSALYLCASSPGGYSNQPQHFGDGTRLSIL.

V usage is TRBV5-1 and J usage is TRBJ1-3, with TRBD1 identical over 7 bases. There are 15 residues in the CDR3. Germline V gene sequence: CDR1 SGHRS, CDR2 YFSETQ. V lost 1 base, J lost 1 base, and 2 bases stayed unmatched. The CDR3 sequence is CASSLTGDSGNTIYF. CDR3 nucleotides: TGCGCCAGCAGCTTGACAGGGGATTCTGGAAACACCATATATTTT.

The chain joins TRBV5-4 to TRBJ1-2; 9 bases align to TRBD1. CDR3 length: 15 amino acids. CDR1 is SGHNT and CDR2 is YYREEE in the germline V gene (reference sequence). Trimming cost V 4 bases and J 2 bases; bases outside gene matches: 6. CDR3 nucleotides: TGTGCCAGCAGCCCCGGACAGGGGAGAAACTATGGCTACACCTTC. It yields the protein CASSPGQGRNYGYTF.

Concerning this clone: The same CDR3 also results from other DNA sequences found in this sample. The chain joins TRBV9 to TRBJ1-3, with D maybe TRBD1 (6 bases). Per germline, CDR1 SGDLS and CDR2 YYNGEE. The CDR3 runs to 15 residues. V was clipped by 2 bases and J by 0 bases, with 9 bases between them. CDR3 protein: CASSVGGGSGNTIYF. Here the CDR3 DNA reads TGTGCCAGCAGCGTTGGGGGCGGCTCTGGAAACACCATATATTTT.

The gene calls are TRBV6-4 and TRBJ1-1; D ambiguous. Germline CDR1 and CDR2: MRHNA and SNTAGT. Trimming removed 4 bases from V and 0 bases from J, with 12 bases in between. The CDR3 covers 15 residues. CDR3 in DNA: TGTGCCAGCAGTGCTCATCACATGTTGAACACTGAAGCTTTCTTT. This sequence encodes CASSAHHMLNTEAFF.

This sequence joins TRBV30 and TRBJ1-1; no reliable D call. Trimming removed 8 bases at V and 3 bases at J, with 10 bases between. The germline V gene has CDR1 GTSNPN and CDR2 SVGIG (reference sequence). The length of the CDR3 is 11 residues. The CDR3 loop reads CAATGYTEAFF. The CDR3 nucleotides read TGTGCCGCAACGGGTTACACTGAAGCTTTCTTT.

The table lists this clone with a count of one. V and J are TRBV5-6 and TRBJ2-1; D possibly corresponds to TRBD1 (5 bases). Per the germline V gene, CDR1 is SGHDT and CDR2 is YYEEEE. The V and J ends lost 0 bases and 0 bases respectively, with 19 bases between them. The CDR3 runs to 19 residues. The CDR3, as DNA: TGTGCCAGCAGCTTGGGGGGTAGGACACCCCAGAGCTCCTACAATGAGCAGTTCTTC. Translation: CASSLGGRTPQSSYNEQFF.

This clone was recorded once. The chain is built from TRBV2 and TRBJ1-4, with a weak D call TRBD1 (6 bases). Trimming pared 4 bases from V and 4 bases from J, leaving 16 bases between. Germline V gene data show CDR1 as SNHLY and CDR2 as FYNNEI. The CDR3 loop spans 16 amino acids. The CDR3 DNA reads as TGTGCCAGCAGTGCTCTACAGGGCTTCGGTAATGAAAAACTGTTTTTT. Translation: CASSALQGFGNEKLFF.

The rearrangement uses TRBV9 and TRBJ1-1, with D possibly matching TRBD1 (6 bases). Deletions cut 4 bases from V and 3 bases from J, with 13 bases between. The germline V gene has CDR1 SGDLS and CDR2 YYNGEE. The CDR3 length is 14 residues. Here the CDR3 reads CASSPRGGDTEAFF. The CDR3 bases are TGTGCCAGCAGCCCCCGCGGGGGCGACACTGAAGCTTTCTTT.

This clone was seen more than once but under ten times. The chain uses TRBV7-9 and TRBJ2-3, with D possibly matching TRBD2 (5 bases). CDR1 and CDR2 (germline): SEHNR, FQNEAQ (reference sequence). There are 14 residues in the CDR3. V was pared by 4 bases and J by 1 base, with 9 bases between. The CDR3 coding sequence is TGTGCCAGCAGCTGGGGTAGCGGCACAGATACGCAGTATTTT. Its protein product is CASSWGSGTDTQYF.

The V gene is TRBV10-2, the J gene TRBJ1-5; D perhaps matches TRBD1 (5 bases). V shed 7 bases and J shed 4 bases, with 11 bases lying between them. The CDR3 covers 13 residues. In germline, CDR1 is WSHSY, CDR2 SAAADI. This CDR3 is CASTVGPNQPQHF. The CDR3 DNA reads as TGCGCCAGCACGGTGGGGCCAAATCAGCCCCAGCATTTT.

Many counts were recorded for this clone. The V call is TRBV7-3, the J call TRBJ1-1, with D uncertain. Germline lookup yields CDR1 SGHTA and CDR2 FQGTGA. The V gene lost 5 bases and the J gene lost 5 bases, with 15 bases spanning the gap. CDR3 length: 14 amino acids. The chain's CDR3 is CASSAFLGSTEAFF. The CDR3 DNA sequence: TGTGCCAGCAGCGCCTTCTTGGGGAGTACTGAAGCTTTCTTT. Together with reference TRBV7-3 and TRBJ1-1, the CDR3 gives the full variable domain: GAGVSQTPSNKVTEKGKYVELRCDPISGHTALYWYRQSLGQGPEFLIYFQGTGAADDSGLPNDRFFAVRPEGSVSTLKIQRTERGDSAVYLCASSAFLGSTEAFFGQGTRLTVV.

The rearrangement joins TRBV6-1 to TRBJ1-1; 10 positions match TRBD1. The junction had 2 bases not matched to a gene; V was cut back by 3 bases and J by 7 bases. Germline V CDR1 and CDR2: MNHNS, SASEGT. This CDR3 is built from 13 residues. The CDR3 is CASSDGQGDEAFF. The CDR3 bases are TGTGCCAGCAGTGACGGACAGGGGGATGAAGCTTTCTTT.

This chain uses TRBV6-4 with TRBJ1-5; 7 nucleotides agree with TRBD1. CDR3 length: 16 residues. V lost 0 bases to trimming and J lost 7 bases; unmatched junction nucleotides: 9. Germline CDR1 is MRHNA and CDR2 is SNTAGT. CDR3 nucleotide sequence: TGTGCCAGCAGTGACTCTGGGGCAGGGGGGGGGCAGCCCCAGCATTTT. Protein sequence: CASSDSGAGGGQPQHF.

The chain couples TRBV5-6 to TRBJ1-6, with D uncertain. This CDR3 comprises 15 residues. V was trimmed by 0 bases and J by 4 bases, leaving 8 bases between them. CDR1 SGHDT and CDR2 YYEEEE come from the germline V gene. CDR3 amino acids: CASSLGRSYNSPLHF. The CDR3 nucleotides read TGTGCCAGCAGCTTGGGACGCAGTTATAATTCACCCCTCCACTTT.

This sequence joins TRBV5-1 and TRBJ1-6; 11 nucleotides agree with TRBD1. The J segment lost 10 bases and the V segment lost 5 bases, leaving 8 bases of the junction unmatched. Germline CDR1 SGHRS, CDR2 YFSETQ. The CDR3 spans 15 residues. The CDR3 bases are TGCGCCAGCAGTATTGGTGGACAGGGGGCGTCACCCCTCCACTTT. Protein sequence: CASSIGGQGASPLHF.

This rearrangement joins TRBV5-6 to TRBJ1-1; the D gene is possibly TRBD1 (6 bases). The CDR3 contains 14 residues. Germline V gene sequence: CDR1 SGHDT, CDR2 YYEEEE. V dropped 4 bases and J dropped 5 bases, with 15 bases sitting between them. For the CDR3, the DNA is TGTGCCAGCAGCCCTGGACAGTGGGGGACTGAAGCTTTCTTT. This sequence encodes CASSPGQWGTEAFF.

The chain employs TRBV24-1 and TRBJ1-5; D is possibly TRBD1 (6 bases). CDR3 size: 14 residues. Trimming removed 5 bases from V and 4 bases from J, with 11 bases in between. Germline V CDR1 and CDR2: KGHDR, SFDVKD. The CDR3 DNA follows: TGTGCCACCAGTGGGACAGCTTCTAATCAGCCCCAGCATTTT. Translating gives CATSGTASNQPQHF.

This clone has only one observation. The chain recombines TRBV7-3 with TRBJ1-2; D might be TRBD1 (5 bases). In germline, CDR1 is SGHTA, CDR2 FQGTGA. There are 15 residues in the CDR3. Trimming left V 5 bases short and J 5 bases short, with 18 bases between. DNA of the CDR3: TGTGCCAGCAGCCCGGGGGGTCGTGAGGGGTATGGCTACACCTTC. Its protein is CASSPGGREGYGYTF.

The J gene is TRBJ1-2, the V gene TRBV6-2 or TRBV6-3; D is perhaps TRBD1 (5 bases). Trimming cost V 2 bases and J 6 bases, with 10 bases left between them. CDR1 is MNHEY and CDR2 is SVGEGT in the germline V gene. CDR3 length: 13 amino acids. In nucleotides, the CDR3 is TGTGCCAGCAGTTACAGGGGCAGAGATGGCTACACCTTC. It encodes CASSYRGRDGYTF.

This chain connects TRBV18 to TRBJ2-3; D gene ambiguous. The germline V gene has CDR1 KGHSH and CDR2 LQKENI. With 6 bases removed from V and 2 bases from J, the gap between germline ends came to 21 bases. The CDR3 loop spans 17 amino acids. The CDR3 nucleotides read TGTGCCAGCTCGCCAAACAAACCAACACCGCCCACAGATACGCAGTATTTT. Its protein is CASSPNKPTPPTDTQYF.

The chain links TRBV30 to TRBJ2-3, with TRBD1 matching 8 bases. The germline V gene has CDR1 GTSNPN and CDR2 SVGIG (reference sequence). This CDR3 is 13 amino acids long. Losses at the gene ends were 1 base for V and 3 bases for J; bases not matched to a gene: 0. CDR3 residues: CAWSGTGTDTQYF. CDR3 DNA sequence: TGTGCCTGGAGTGGGACAGGGACAGATACGCAGTATTTT.